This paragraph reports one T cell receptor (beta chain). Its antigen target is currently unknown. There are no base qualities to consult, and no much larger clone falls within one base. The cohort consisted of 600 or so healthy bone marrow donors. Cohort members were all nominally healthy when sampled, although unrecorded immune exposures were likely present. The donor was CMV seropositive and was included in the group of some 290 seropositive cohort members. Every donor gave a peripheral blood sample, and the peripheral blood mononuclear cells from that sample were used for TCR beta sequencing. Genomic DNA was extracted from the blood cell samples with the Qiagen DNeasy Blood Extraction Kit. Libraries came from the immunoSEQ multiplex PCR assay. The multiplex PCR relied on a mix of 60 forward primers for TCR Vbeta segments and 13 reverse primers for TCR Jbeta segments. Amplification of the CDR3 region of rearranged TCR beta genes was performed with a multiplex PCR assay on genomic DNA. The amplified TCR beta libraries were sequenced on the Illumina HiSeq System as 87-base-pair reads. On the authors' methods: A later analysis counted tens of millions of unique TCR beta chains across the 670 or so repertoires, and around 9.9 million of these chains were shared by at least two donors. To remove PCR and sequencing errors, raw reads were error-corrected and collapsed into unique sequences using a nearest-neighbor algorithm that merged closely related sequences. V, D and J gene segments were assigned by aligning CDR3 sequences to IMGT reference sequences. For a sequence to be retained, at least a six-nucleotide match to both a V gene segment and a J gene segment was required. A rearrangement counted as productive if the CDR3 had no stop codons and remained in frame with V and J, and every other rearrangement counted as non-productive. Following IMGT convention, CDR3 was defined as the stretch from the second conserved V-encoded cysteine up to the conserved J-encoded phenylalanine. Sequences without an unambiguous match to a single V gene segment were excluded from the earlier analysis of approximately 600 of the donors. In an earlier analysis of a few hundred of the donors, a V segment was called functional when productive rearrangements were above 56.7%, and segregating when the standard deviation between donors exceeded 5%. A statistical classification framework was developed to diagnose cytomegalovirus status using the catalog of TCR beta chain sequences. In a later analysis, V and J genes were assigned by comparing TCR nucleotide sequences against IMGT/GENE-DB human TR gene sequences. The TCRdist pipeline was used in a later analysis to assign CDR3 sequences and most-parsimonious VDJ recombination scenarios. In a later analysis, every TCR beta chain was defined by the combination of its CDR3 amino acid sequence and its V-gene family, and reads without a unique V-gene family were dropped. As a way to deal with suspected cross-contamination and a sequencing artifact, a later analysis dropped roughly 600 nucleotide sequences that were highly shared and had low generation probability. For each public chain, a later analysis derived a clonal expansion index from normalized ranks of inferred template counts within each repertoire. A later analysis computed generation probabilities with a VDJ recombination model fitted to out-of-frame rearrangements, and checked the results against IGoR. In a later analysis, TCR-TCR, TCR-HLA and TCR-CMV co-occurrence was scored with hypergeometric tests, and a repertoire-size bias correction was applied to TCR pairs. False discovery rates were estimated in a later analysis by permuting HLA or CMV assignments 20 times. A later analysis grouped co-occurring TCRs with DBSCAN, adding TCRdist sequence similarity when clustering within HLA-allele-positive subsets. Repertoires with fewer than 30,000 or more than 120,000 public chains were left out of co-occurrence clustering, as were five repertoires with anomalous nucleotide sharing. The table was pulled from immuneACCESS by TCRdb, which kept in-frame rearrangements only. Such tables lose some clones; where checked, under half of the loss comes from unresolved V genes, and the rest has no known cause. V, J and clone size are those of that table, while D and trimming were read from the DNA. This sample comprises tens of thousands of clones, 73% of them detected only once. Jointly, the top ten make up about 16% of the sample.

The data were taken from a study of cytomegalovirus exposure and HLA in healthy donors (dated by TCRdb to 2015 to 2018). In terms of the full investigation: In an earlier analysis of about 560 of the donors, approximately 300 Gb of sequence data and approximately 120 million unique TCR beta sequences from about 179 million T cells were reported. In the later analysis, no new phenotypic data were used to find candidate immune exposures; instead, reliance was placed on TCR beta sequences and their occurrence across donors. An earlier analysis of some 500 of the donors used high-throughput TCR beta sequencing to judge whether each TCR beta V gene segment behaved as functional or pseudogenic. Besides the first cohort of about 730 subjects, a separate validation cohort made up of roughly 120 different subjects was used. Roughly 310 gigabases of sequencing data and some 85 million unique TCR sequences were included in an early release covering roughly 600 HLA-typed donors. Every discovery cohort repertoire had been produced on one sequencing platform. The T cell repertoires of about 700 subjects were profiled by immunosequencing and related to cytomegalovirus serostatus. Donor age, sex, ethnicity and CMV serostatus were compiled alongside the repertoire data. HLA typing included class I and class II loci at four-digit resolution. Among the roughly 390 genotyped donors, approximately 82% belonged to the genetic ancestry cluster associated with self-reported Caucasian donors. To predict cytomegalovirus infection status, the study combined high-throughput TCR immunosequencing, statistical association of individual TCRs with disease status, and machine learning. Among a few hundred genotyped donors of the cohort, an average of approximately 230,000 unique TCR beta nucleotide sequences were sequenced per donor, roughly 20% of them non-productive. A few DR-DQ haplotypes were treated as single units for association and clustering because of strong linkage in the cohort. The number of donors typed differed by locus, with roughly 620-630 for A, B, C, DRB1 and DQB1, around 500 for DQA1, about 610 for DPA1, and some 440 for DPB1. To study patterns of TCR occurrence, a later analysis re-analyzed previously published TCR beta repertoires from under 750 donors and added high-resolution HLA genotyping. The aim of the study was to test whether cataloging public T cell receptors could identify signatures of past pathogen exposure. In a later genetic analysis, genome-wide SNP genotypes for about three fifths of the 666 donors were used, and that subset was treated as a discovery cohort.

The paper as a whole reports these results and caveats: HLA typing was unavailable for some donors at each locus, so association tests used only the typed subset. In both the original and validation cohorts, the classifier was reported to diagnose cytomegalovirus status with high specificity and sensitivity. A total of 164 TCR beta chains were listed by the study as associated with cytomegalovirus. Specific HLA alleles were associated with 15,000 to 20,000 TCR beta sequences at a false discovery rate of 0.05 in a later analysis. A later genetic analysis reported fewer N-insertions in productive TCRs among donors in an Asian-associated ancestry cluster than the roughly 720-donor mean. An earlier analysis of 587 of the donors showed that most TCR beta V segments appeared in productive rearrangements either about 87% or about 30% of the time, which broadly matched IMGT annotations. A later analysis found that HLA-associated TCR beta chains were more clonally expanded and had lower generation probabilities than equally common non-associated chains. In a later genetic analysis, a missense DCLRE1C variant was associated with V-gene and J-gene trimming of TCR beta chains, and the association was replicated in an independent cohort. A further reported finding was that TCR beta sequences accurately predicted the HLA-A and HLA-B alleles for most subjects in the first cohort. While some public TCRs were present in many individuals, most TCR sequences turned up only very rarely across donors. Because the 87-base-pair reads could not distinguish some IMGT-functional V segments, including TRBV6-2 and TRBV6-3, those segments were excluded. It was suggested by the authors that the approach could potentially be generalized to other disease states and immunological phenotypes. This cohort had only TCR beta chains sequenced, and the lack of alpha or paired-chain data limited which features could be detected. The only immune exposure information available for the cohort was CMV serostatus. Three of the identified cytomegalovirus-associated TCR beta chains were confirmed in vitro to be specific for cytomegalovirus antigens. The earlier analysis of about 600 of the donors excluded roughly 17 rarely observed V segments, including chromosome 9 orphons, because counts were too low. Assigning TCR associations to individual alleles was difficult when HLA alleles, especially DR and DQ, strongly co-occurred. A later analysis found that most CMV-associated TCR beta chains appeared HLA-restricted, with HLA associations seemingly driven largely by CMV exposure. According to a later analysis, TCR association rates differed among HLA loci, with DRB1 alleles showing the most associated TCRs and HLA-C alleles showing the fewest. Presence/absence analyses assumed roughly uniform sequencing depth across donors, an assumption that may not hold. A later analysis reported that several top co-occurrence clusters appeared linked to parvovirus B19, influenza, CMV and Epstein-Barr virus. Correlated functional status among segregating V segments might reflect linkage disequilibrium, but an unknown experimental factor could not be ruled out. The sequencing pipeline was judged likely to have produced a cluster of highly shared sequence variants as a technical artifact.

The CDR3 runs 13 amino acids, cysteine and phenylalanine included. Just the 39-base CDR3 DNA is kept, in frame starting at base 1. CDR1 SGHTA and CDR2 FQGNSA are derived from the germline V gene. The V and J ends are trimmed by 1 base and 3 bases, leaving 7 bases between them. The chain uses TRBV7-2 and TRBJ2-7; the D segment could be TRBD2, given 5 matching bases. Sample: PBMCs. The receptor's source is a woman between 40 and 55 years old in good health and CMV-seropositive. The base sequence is TGTGCCAGCAGCTTAGGTCGGGACTACGAGCAGTACTTC. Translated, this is CASSLGRDYEQYF. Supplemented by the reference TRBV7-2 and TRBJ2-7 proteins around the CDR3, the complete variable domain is GAGVSQSPSNKVTEKGKDVELRCDPISGHTALYWYRQSLGQGLEFLIYFQGNSAPDKSGLPSDRFSAERTGGSVSTLTIQRTQQEDSAVYLCASSLGRDYEQYFGPGTRLTVT.